Given below is one TCR beta chain in context. CDR1 is SGHKS, CDR2 YYEKEE, per germline (reference sequence). This CDR3 has 14 amino acids. Deletions cut 0 bases from V and 9 bases from J, with 13 bases between. The data were obtained in a study of blood T cell repertoires in COVID-19. The table came from immunoSEQ multiplex PCR; TCRdb's copy has only in-frame clones and leaves some out. This sample has roughly 96,000 clones, with approximately 82% found just once. The source is a man between 60 and 75 years old with acute or convalescent COVID-19. The sample consisted of peripheral blood. This chain connects TRBV5-5 to TRBJ2-1; D remains unclear. CDR3: CASSLAWQVGEQFF. The CDR3, as DNA: TGTGCCAGCAGCTTGGCCTGGCAGGTAGGTGAGCAGTTCTTC.